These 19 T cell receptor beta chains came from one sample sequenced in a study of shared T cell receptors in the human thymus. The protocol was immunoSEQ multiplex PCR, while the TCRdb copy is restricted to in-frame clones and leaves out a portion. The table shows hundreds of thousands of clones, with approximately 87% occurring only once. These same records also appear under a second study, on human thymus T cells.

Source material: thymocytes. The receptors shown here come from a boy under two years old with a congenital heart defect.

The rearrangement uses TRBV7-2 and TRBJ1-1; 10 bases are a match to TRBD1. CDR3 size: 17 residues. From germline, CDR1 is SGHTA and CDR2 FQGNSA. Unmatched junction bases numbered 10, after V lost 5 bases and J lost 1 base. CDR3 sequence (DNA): TGTGCCAGCAGCCCTCCGGGACAGGGGTCGCCGAACACTGAAGCTTTCTTT. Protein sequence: CASSPPGQGSPNTEAFF.

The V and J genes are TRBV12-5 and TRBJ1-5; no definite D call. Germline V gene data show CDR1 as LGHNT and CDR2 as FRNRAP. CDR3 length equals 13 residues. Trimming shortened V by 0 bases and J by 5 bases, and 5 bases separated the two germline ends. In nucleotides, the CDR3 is TGTGCTAGTGGTTTGGTCTCCTATCAGCCCCAGCATTTT. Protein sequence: CASGLVSYQPQHF.

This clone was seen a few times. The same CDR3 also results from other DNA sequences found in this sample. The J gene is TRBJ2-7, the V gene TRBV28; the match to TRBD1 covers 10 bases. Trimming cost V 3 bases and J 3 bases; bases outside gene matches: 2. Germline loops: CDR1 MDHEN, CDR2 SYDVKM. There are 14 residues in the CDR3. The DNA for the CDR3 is TGTGCCAGCAGTTTCCGGGACAGGGGCTACGAGCAGTACTTC. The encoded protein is CASSFRDRGYEQYF.

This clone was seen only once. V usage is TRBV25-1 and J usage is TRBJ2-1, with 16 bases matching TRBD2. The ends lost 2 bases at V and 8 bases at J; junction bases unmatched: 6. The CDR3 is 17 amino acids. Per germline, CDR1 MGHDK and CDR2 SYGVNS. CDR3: CASSEGGTSGRADEQFF. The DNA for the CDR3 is TGTGCCAGCAGTGAAGGGGGGACTAGCGGGAGGGCCGATGAGCAGTTCTTC.

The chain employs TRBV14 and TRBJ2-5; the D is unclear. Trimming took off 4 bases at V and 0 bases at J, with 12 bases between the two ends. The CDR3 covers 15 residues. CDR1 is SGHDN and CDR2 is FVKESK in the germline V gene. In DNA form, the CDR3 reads TGTGCCAGCAGCCTTGGTGGAGCCCACCAAGAGACCCAGTACTTC. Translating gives CASSLGGAHQETQYF.

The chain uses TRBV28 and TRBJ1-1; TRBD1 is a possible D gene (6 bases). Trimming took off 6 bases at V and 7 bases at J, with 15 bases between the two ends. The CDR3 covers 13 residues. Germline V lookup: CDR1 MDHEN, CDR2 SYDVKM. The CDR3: CASSRDRCCEAFF. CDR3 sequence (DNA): TGTGCCAGCAGCCGAGACAGGTGCTGTGAAGCTTTCTTT.

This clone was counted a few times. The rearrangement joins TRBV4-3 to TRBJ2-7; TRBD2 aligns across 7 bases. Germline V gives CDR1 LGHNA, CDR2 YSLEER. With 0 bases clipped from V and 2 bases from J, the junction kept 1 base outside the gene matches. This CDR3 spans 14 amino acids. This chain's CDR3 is CASSQDRGAYEQYF. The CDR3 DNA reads TGCGCCAGCAGCCAAGATCGGGGGGCCTACGAGCAGTACTTC.

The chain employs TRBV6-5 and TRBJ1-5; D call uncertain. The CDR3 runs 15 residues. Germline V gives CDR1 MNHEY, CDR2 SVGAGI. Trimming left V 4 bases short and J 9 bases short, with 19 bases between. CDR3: CASSSPRDGRGPQHF. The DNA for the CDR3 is TGTGCCAGCAGTTCCCCCCGCGACGGGCGGGGGCCCCAGCATTTT.

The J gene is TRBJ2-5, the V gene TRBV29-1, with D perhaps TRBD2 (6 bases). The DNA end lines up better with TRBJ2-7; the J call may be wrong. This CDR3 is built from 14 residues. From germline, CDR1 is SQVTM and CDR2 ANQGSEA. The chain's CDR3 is CSVVRRDGPYEQYF. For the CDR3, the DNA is TGCAGCGTTGTTAGGCGGGATGGGCCCTACGAGCAGTACTTC.

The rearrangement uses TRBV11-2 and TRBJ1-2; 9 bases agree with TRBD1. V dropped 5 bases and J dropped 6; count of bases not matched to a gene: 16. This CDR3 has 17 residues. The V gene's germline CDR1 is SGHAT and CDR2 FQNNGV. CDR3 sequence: CASSHNRPGQGRDGYTF. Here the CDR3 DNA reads TGTGCCAGCAGCCACAACAGGCCGGGACAGGGAAGGGATGGCTACACCTTC.

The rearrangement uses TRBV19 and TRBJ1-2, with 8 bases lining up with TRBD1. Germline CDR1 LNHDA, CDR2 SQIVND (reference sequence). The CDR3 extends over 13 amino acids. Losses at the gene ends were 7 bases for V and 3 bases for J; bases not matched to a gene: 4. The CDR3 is CASKDREHYGYTF. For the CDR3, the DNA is TGTGCCAGTAAGGACAGGGAGCACTATGGCTACACCTTC.

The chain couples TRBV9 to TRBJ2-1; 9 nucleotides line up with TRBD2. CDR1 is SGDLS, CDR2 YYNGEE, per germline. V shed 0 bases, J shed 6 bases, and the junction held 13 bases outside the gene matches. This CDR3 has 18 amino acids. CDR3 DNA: TGTGCCAGCAGCGTAGGGGGAAGGGGCGGGAGGGCGGTCAATGAGCAGTTCTTC. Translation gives CASSVGGRGGRAVNEQFF.

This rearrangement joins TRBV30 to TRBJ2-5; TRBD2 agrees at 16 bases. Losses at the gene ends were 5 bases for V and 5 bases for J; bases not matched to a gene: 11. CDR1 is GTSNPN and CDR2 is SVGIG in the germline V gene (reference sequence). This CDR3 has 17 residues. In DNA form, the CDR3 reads TGTGCCTGGTGTAAATCGGGACTAGCGGGAGGGGCGGAGACCCAGTACTTC. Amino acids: CAWCKSGLAGGAETQYF.

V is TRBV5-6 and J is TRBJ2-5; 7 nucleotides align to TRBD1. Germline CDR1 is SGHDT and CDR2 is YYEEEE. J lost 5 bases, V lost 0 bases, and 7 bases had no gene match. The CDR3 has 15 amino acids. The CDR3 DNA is TGTGCCAGCAGCTTGGCCGACAGGGTCGGGGAGACCCAGTACTTC. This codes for CASSLADRVGETQYF.

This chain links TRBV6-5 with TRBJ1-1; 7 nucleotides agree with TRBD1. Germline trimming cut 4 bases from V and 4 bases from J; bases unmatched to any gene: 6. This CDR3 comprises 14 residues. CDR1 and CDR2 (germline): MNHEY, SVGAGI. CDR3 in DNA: TGTGCCAGCAGTTTCCTCAGGGGGAGCACTGAAGCTTTCTTT. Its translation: CASSFLRGSTEAFF.

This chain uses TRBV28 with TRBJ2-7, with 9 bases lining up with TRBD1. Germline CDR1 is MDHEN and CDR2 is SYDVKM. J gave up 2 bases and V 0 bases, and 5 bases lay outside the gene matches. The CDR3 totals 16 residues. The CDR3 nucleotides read TGTGCCAGCAGTTTATGCCTACAGGGGGCTGCCTACGAGCAGTACTTC. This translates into CASSLCLQGAAYEQYF.

CDR3 sequence (DNA): TGTGCCAGCAGTTACTCGAACGGGGGGGGCGCAGATACGCAGTATTTT. It is translated as CASSYSNGGGADTQYF. This chain links TRBV6-5 with TRBJ2-3, with 8 nucleotides matching TRBD2. Per germline, CDR1 MNHEY and CDR2 SVGAGI. V shed 0 bases and J 4 bases; nucleotides not matched to a gene: 6. The CDR3 contains 16 residues.

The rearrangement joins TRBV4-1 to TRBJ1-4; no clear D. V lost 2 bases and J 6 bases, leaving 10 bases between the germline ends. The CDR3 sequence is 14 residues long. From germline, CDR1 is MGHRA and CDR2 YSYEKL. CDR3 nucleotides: TGCGCCAGCAGCCAACCCCCTGAGTATGAAAAACTGTTTTTT. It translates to CASSQPPEYEKLFF.

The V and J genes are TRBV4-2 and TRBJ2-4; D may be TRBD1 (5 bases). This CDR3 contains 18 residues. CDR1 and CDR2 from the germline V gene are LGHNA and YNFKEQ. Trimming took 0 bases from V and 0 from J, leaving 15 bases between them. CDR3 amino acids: CASSQDQAKGLAKNIQYF. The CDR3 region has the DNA TGTGCCAGCAGCCAAGATCAGGCAAAGGGGTTAGCCAAAAACATTCAGTACTTC.